This TCR beta chain was documented in a study of shared clonotypes between healthy human individuals. Study-wide context: Donors, aged 18 to 49, were a couple of women and three men.

With V trimmed by 3 bases and J by 5 bases, 9 bases remained unmatched. This CDR3 contains 14 residues. The germline CDR1 and CDR2 sequences are GTSNPN and SVGIG (reference sequence). At the deep level, the assay was run. For every subset, genomic DNA was evenly distributed across several immunoSEQ plates. The repertoire was sequenced with immunoSEQ multiplex PCR; TCRdb's copy has only in-frame clones and lacks some. This sample carries approximately 2.3 million clones, approximately 95% of them seen once, and the ten largest clones take approximately 0.4%. The source is a man between 18 and 35 years old in good health. Some clones in this sample may be carry-over from other donors' samples. J is TRBJ1-1 and V is TRBV30; 7 bases line up with TRBD1. Material for sequencing was naive CD4+ T cells from PBMCs. Subset described: CD45RA+ positively selected. The CDR3 spells CAWRKGALGTEAFF. In nucleotides, the CDR3 is TGTGCCTGGAGAAAGGGGGCGCTAGGGACTGAAGCTTTCTTT.